This entry lists 20 T cell receptor beta chains sequenced from one sample in a study of CD8+ T cells in alopecia areata. Sequencing relied on a cDNA template that was reverse transcribed from extracted RNA. Some clones are missing from TCRdb's copy, which holds only in-frame ones; the method was immunoSEQ multiplex PCR. This table holds about 76,000 clones, around 61% found once. Treatment given: oral pan-JAK inhibitor, 5-10 mg twice daily. Sequenced material: CD8+ T cells sorted from blood, taken at week 24, from a patient treated with tofacitinib. These receptors originate from a human donor with alopecia areata.

CDR3 nucleotide sequence: TGCGCCAGCAGCCAAGATTTGACAGAACTTATGAACACTGAAGCTTTCTTT. Translation: CASSQDLTELMNTEAFF. The rearrangement links TRBV4-1 to TRBJ1-1; weak D call: TRBD1 (5 bases). This CDR3 has 17 residues. The V end was cut by 0 bases, the J end by 0 bases, with 14 bases between. Germline V gene sequence: CDR1 MGHRA, CDR2 YSYEKL.

The V call is TRBV19, the J call TRBJ1-5, with D hard to call. The CDR3 extends over 15 amino acids. Looked up from germline, CDR1 is LNHDA and CDR2 is SQIVND (reference sequence). Trimming pared 5 bases from V and 0 bases from J, leaving 11 bases between. The CDR3 protein is CASSPPPHSNQPQHF. CDR3 DNA: TGTGCCAGTAGTCCTCCTCCTCATAGCAATCAGCCCCAGCATTTT.

In nucleotides, the CDR3 is TGTGCCAGCAGCCAGGGGTTTAATCAGCCCCAGCATTTT. Its protein product is CASSQGFNQPQHF. The gene calls are TRBV4-2 and TRBJ1-5; D unclear. V lost 3 bases and J 4 bases, leaving 7 bases between the germline ends. The CDR3 has 13 residues. The germline CDR1 and CDR2 sequences are LGHNA and YNFKEQ.

The chain combines TRBV19 with TRBJ2-2; TRBD2 might be the D (7 bases). This CDR3 spans 15 amino acids. Germline loops: CDR1 LNHDA, CDR2 SQIVND (reference sequence). Trimming took off 9 bases at V and 3 bases at J, with 17 bases between the two ends. The CDR3 DNA sequence: TGTGCCAGCAGCGGGACAAATGGGTACACCGGGGAGCTGTTTTTT. Its translation: CASSGTNGYTGELFF.

The chain has TRBV7-3 and TRBJ2-7; 7 bases match TRBD1. Germline assignment: CDR1 SGHTA and CDR2 FQGTGA. V shed 5 bases, J shed 2 bases, and the junction held 9 bases outside the gene matches. The CDR3 is made up of 15 amino acids. CDR3 nucleotide sequence: TGTGCCAGCAGCGTAGGGGCACAGGGGCCCTACGAGCAGTACTTC. Its protein product is CASSVGAQGPYEQYF.

This clone occurred a few times. CDR3: CSVEHFSRGGVYEQYF. CDR3 sequence (DNA): TGCAGCGTTGAACACTTTTCGCGGGGGGGCGTCTACGAGCAGTACTTC. The V and J genes are TRBV29-1 and TRBJ2-7; 9 nucleotides match TRBD2. Germline V gene lookup returns CDR1 SQVTM and CDR2 ANQGSEA. The junction had 11 bases not matched to a gene; V was cut back by 2 bases and J by 3 bases. This CDR3 contains 16 residues.

The rearrangement uses TRBV9 and TRBJ2-1; 7 nucleotides match TRBD1. J lost 0 bases, V lost 0 bases, and 6 bases had no gene match. This CDR3 spans 17 amino acids. Germline V gene lookup returns CDR1 SGDLS and CDR2 YYNGEE. The CDR3 nucleotides are TGTGCCAGCAGCGTAGAGGGGGCCCCAAGCTCCTACAATGAGCAGTTCTTC. It encodes CASSVEGAPSSYNEQFF.

This clone was detected a few times. The CDR3 DNA is TGTGCCAGCAGCTATGGGACAGGGGTCGAGCAGTACTTC. Its translation is CASSYGTGVEQYF. V and J are TRBV6-5 and TRBJ2-7, with 10 nucleotides matching TRBD1. Trimming at V came to 6 bases and at J to 6 bases, leaving 5 bases not matched to a gene. Germline assignment: CDR1 MNHEY and CDR2 SVGAGI. The length of the CDR3 is 13 residues.

This clone was seen just once. The rearrangement links TRBV27 to TRBJ1-1; the D gene is possibly TRBD1 (5 bases). The CDR3 consists of 14 residues. V lost 6 bases and J lost 2, with 13 bases in between. CDR1 MNHEY and CDR2 SMNVEV come from the germline V gene (reference sequence). The CDR3 DNA is TGTGCCAGCAGCAGCAGGGCCACAAACACTGAAGCTTTCTTT. It yields the protein CASSSRATNTEAFF.

The rearrangement joins TRBV21-1 to TRBJ2-1. TRBV21-1 is recorded as a pseudogene. The CDR3 is 17 amino acids. CDR3 region: CASSPGSGAPRANEQFF. CDR3 bases: TGTGCCAGCAGTCCCGGATCGGGCGCGCCCCGAGCAAATGAGCAGTTCTTC.

The genes are TRBV11-2 and TRBJ2-1, with 11 bases lining up with TRBD1. Losses at the gene ends were 1 base for V and 5 bases for J; bases not matched to a gene: 4. This CDR3 is 16 amino acids long. Germline lookup yields CDR1 SGHAT and CDR2 FQNNGV. Written as DNA, the CDR3 is TGTGCCAGCAGCTTAGGGGGACAGGGGGTCCACAATGAGCAGTTCTTC. Amino acids: CASSLGGQGVHNEQFF.

The genes are TRBV9 and TRBJ1-5; TRBD1 matches 7 bases. The CDR3 has 16 amino acids. Germline-derived CDR1 and CDR2 are SGDLS and YYNGEE. The junction had 5 bases not matched to a gene; V was cut back by 0 bases and J by 2 bases. CDR3 in amino acids: CASSVGAGGGNQPQHF. For the CDR3, the DNA is TGTGCCAGCAGCGTAGGGGCAGGGGGTGGCAATCAGCCCCAGCATTTT.

This chain connects TRBV4-2 to TRBJ2-7; 7 bases match TRBD2. J lost 5 bases, V lost 1 base, and 5 bases had no gene match. The CDR3 extends over 14 amino acids. CDR1 and CDR2 (germline): LGHNA, YNFKEQ. CDR3 sequence: CASSQGRGRDEQYF. In DNA form, the CDR3 reads TGTGCCAGCAGCCAAGGTAGAGGGAGGGACGAGCAGTACTTC.

This clone was found a few times. The chain combines TRBV9 with TRBJ2-1; 11 nucleotides align to TRBD2. This CDR3 is 15 amino acids long. V shed 0 bases, J shed 7 bases, and the junction held 3 bases outside the gene matches. Germline V gene lookup returns CDR1 SGDLS and CDR2 YYNGEE. This chain's CDR3 is CASSVGSGGANEQFF. CDR3 sequence (DNA): TGTGCCAGCAGCGTAGGTAGCGGGGGGGCAAATGAGCAGTTCTTC.

V gene TRBV5-6 combines with J gene TRBJ1-5; a possible D gene is TRBD1 (5 bases). The germline V gene has CDR1 SGHDT and CDR2 YYEEEE. The CDR3 sequence is 14 residues long. V was pared by 4 bases and J by 9 bases, with 17 bases between. The CDR3 spells CASSLASGNVPQHF. The CDR3 coding sequence is TGTGCCAGCAGCCTAGCCTCAGGGAATGTGCCCCAGCATTTT.

In its sample, this clone was seen a few times. The chain has TRBV6-5 and TRBJ2-1; tentatively, D is TRBD1 or TRBD2 (5 bases each). V was clipped by 5 bases and J by 3 bases, with 14 bases between them. From germline, CDR1 is MNHEY and CDR2 SVGAGI. The CDR3 is 15 amino acids. CDR3: CASSPGTVLYNEQFF. The CDR3 region has the DNA TGTGCCAGCAGTCCGGGGACGGTTCTCTACAATGAGCAGTTCTTC.

The chain joins TRBV28 to TRBJ2-7; perhaps TRBD2 as D (6 bases). CDR1 MDHEN and CDR2 SYDVKM come from the germline V gene. The germline V and J ends were trimmed by 6 bases and 0 bases, with 9 bases remaining between them. The CDR3 contains 13 residues. The CDR3 coding sequence is TGTGCCAGCAGGGAGGGGCCCTCCTACGAGCAGTACTTC. Translation gives CASREGPSYEQYF.

This rearrangement joins TRBV5-1 to TRBJ2-1; TRBD2 matches 9 bases. Looked up from germline, CDR1 is SGHRS and CDR2 is YFSETQ. V lost 4 bases to trimming and J lost 6 bases; unmatched junction nucleotides: 8. This CDR3 has 15 amino acids. CDR3: CASSPSSGGFNEQFF. The CDR3 region has the DNA TGCGCCAGCAGCCCGTCCAGCGGGGGGTTCAATGAGCAGTTCTTC.

V usage is TRBV4-1 and J usage is TRBJ1-5; D gene uncertain. CDR3 length: 15 residues. V was shortened by 1 base and J by 2 bases, with 9 bases between the two germline ends. From germline, CDR1 is MGHRA and CDR2 YSYEKL. This CDR3 is CASSQAHGGNQPQHF. CDR3 sequence (DNA): TGCGCCAGCAGCCAAGCGCACGGTGGCAATCAGCCCCAGCATTTT.

In this sample, this clone turned up a few times. The rearrangement links TRBV6-5 to TRBJ1-1; 9 bases map to TRBD1. Trimming took 6 bases from V and 1 from J; bases not matched to a gene: 3. The germline V gene has CDR1 MNHEY and CDR2 SVGAGI. This CDR3 has 14 residues. CDR3 coding DNA: TGTGCCAGCAGACAGGGGGCCGAGAACACTGAAGCTTTCTTT. Residues: CASRQGAENTEAFF.